Sequencing of this TCR beta chain was carried out in a study of T cell responses to AZD1222 COVID-19 vaccine. Whole-study findings and limits: Only a handful of AZD1222 recipients tested seropositive at baseline. Researchers report vaccine-associated CD4 TCRs spanning spike, with dominance at 160-218 and 743-854. White British people made up most donors, females outnumbered males, and clonal diversity was possibly underestimated. Breadth and depth of Spike-specific TCRs rose after two AZD1222 doses.

Worth noting for this clone: The antigen is unknown.

The CDR3 runs to 13 residues. Deletions cut 2 bases from V and 4 bases from J, with 9 bases between. Measured with immunoSEQ multiplex PCR; TCRdb has only the in-frame clones, and not every one. This repertoire shows tens of thousands of clones, over 70% found once; its top ten account for roughly 13%. V usage is TRBV12-3 or TRBV12-4 and J usage is TRBJ2-7; D might be TRBD1 (6 bases). This receptor was identified in an adult who received the AZD1222 COVID-19 vaccine. The sequencing here drew on peripheral blood, taken 28 days after the second AZD1222 dose. The CDR3 protein is CASSLTGLYEQYF. CDR3 bases: TGTGCCAGCAGTTTAACAGGGTTGTACGAGCAGTACTTC.